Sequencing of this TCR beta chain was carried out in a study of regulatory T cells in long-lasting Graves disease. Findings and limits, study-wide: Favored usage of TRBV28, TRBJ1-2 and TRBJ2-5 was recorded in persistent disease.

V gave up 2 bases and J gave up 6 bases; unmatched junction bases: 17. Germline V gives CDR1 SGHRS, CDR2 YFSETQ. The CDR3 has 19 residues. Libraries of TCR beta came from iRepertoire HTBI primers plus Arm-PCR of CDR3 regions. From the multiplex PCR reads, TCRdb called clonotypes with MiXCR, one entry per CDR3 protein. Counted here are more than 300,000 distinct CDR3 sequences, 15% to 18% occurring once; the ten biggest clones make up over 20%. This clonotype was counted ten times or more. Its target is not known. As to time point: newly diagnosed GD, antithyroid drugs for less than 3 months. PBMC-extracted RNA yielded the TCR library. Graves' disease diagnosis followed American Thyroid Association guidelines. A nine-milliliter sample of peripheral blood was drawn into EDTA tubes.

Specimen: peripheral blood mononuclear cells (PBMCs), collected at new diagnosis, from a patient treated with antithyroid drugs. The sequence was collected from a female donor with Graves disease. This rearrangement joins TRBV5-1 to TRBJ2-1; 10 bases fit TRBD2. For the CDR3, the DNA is TGCGCCAGCAGCTTTTTGCTAGCGGGGGACCCGGATATCGGCAATGAGCAGTTCTTC. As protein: CASSFLLAGDPDIGNEQFF.